This TCR beta chain was captured by sequencing in a study of cytomegalovirus exposure and HLA in healthy donors. 60 Vbeta and 13 Jbeta primers were used in PCR. Libraries were prepared by immunoSEQ multiplex PCR; TCRdb keeps only in-frame clonotypes and omits some of them. The sample has 180,000 or so clones; about two thirds are singletons. Germline CDR1 reads WSHSY; CDR2 reads SAAADI. V shed 6 bases and J 1 base; nucleotides not matched to a gene: 9. The CDR3 sequence is 16 residues long. The receptor's source is a human donor in good health. The chain couples TRBV10-2 to TRBJ1-1, with 9 bases matching TRBD1. The material sequenced was PBMCs. Here the CDR3 DNA reads TGCGCCAGCAGGAAGAACAGGGGGCGGGGGAACACTGAAGCTTTCTTT. It translates to CASRKNRGRGNTEAFF.